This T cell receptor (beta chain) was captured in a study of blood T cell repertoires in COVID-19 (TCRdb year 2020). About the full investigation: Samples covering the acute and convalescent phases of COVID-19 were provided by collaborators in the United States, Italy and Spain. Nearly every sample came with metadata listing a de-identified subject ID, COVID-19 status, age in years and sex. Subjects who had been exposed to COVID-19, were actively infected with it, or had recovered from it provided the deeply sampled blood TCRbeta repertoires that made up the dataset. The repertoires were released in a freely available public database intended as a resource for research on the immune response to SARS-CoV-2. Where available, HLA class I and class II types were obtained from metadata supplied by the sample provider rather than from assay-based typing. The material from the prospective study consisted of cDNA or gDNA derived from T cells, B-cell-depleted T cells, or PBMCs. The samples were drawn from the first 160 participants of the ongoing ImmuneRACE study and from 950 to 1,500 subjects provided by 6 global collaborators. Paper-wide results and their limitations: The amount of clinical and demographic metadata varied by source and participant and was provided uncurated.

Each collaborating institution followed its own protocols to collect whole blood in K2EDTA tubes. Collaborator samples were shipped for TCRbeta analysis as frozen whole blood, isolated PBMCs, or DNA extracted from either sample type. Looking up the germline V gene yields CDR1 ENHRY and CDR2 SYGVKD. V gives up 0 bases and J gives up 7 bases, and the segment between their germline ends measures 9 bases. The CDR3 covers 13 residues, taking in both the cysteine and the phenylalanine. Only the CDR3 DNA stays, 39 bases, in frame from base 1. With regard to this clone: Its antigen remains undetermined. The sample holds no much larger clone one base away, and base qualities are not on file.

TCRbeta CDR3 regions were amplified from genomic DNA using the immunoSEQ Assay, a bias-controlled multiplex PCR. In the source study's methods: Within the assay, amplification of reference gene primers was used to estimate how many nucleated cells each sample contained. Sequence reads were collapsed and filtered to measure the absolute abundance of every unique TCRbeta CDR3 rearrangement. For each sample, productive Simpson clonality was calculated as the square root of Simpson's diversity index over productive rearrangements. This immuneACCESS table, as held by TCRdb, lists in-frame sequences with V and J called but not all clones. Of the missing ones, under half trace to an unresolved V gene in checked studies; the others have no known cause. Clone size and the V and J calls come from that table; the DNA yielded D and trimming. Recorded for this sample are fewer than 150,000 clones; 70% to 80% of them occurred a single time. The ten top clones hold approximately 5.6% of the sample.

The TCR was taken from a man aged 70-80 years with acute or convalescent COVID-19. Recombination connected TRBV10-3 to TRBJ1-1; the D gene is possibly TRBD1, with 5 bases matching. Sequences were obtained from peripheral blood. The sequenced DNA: TGTGCCATCAGTGAGTCGACCAGGGATGAAGCTTTCTTT. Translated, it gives CAISESTRDEAFF.